This TCR beta chain is from a study of T-cell reconstitution after alpha-beta-depleted transplantation in children (TCRdb year 2016). Concerning the study at large: Using TCR repertoire profiling, the study quantitatively followed how T-cell immune reconstitution unfolded in children after TCRalphabeta/CD19-depleted allogeneic hematopoietic cell transplantation. The investigation overall reported the following: Hyperexpanded clone frequencies declined over subsequent months; after one year, T-cell counts and TCRbeta diversity were mostly attributed to newly produced T cells. The apparently early alphabetaT-cell count recovery about two months after transplant was reportedly dependent on only several hundred rapidly expanded clones derived from non-depleted graft cells. In some patients, the high TCRbeta diversity seen at day 60 was put down to recipient T cells and intrathymic progenitors that had survived conditioning.

This clonotype has at least ten counts. Its binding antigen is unknown. No clone much larger than this one lies a single base away; base qualities are absent. The treatment or condition label, as the study defines it: allogeneic hematopoietic cell transplantation with graft depleted of TCRalphabeta T cells and CD19 B cells. The transplant recipients were children given TCRalphabeta/CD19-depleted allogeneic hematopoietic cell grafts. Preparation of the library involved PCR. The instrument given in TCRdb is Illumina HiSeq 2500. TCR library preparation used molecular barcoding, with unique molecular identifiers applied to normalize quantification of the TCRbeta repertoire. TCRdb cleaned the public reads at Q25 with fastp, built clones with MiXCR and kept in-frame beta chains. Entries that share a CDR3 protein sequence are merged under the most common genes and DNA. For this sample the table gives approximately 630,000 distinct CDR3 sequences, of which around 13% were detected only once. Jointly, the top ten make up 0.65% to 0.9% of the sample.

Trimming takes 5 bases off V and 3 bases off J; junction bases not matched to a gene: 4. The CDR3, from cysteine to phenylalanine, totals 15 residues. Here the CDR3 DNA is all that survives: 45 bases in frame from base 1. This TCR was recovered from a girl aged 2-15 years with congenital amegakaryocytic thrombocytopenia, due to receive a stem cell transplant. The chain is encoded by TRBV12-3 or TRBV12-4 joined to TRBJ2-2, with 9 central nucleotides matching TRBD1. This material consisted of PBMCs, taken before TCRalphabeta/CD19-depleted stem cell transplant. The CDR3 is CASSLWTGDTGELFF. In nucleotides, the sequence is TGTGCCAGCAGTCTGTGGACAGGGGACACCGGGGAGCTGTTTTTT.